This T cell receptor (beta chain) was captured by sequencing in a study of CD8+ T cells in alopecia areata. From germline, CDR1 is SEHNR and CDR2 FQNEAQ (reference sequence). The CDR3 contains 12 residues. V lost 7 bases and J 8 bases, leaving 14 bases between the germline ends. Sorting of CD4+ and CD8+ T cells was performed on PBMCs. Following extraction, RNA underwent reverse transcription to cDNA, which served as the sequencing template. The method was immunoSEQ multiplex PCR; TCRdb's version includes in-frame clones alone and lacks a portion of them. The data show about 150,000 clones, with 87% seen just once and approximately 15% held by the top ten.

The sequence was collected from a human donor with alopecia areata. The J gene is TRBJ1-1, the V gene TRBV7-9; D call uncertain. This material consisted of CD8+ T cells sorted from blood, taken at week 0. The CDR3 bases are TGTGCCAGCAAAAACCCCGGGAAGGAAGCTTTCTTT. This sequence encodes CASKNPGKEAFF.